This paragraph covers one TCR beta chain sequence. All enrollees were about 18 to 95 years old and from about 25 US areas. Donors were grouped by their self-reported clinical history. The study counted Cohort 3 donors as recovered given two negative PCRs, clearance, or symptom resolution. This CDR3 has 13 amino acids. J was trimmed by 6 bases and V by 5 bases; bases with no gene match: 6. Germline V gene sequence: CDR1 SGHVS, CDR2 FNYEAQ. Generated by immunoSEQ multiplex PCR, the TCRdb table keeps only in-frame clones and is missing some. This sample has about 190,000 clones, with about 88% found just once. This sample was taken from a study of blood T cell repertoires in COVID-19. Across the whole study: PBMCs, B-cell-depleted T cells, or T cells provided the cDNA or gDNA that made up the material.

Sequenced material: PBMCs or T cells enriched from blood (not recorded which). The chain has TRBV7-6 and TRBJ2-5, with 7 bases lining up with TRBD2. The sequence derives from a woman in her thirties who had recovered from COVID-19. CDR3 amino acids: CASSPGEGQTQYF. CDR3 DNA: TGTGCCAGCAGCCCTGGGGAGGGCCAGACCCAGTACTTC.